The 32 T cell receptor beta chains below were found in one sample sequenced in a study of T cell changes during pregnancy in multiple sclerosis. This table comes from immunoSEQ multiplex PCR, and its TCRdb copy is limited to in-frame clones, with some not included. The sample holds about 36,000 clones, roughly nine tenths seen once. The specimen comprised CD4+ T cells from peripheral blood mononuclear cells, sampled after pregnancy. The receptors come from a female donor in good health, enrolled as a control in a pregnancy study.

The V gene is TRBV7-2, the J gene TRBJ1-1, with no clear D. CDR1 and CDR2 (germline): SGHTA, FQGNSA. V shed 4 bases and J shed 4 bases, with 13 bases lying between them. CDR3 length equals 14 residues. CDR3 amino acids: CASSSRIASTEAFF. In DNA form, the CDR3 reads TGTGCCAGCAGCTCTAGGATTGCCAGCACTGAAGCTTTCTTT.

The chain links TRBV19 to TRBJ2-5; D perhaps matches TRBD1 (6 bases). In germline, CDR1 is LNHDA, CDR2 SQIVND (reference sequence). The length of the CDR3 is 14 residues. The V end lost 5 bases, the J end lost 4 bases, and 14 bases lay between the germline ends. CDR3 in amino acids: CASSADRIGETQYF. The CDR3, as DNA: TGTGCCAGTAGTGCAGACAGGATCGGAGAGACCCAGTACTTC.

V gene TRBV7-8 combines with J gene TRBJ2-7; 11 bases match TRBD1. Germline V gene lookup returns CDR1 SGHVS and CDR2 FQNEAQ. The CDR3 covers 15 residues. V dropped 4 bases and J dropped 5; count of bases not matched to a gene: 7. The DNA of the CDR3 is TGTGCCAGCAGCTCATCGCGGACAGGGGGCCACGAGCAGTACTTC. This codes for CASSSSRTGGHEQYF.

V usage is TRBV5-6 and J usage is TRBJ2-1; 8 bases map to TRBD1. Germline CDR1 reads SGHDT; CDR2 reads YYEEEE. This CDR3 has 17 amino acids. The V gene end was trimmed by 4 bases and the J gene end by 5 bases; junction bases not matched to a gene: 14. The CDR3 region has the DNA TGTGCCAGCAGCCGCAGGGGGCCTCGAATTGGGCACAATGAGCAGTTCTTC. It specifies CASSRRGPRIGHNEQFF.

V gene TRBV9 combines with J gene TRBJ1-1; 10 bases are shared with TRBD1. CDR1 is SGDLS and CDR2 is YYNGEE in the germline V gene. V shed 3 bases and J 4 bases; nucleotides not matched to a gene: 6. The CDR3 runs 15 residues. DNA for the CDR3: TGTGCCAGCAGCGACGGGGACAGGGGTTTCACTGAAGCTTTCTTT. Its protein product is CASSDGDRGFTEAFF.

This clone was seen just once. The chain links TRBV6-1 to TRBJ2-2, with 11 bases that match TRBD2. This CDR3 contains 14 residues. V shed 4 bases, J shed 7 bases, and the junction held 2 bases outside the gene matches. CDR1 and CDR2 from the germline V gene are MNHNS and SASEGT. CDR3 sequence reads: CASSAGTSGGELFF. CDR3 DNA sequence: TGTGCCAGCAGTGCTGGGACTAGCGGCGGGGAGCTGTTTTTT.

The rearrangement links TRBV6-4 to TRBJ2-2; no reliable D call. CDR1 MRHNA and CDR2 SNTAGT come from the germline V gene. V dropped 2 bases and J dropped 7 bases, with 14 bases sitting between them. CDR3 size: 15 residues. The DNA for the CDR3 is TGTGCCAGCAGTGACAAGCCGATAGAGAGCGGGGAGCTGTTTTTT. Translated, it gives CASSDKPIESGELFF.

This chain uses TRBV6-6 with TRBJ1-1; no definite D call. Germline CDR1 reads MNHNY; CDR2 reads SVGAGI (reference sequence). The CDR3 spans 13 residues. With 7 bases removed from V and 2 bases from J, the gap between germline ends came to 11 bases. The CDR3 sequence is CASTMILNTEAFF. Written as DNA, the CDR3 is TGTGCCAGCACGATGATCCTAAACACTGAAGCTTTCTTT.

V usage is TRBV18 and J usage is TRBJ2-3; TRBD2 is a possible D gene (7 bases). V lost 2 bases and J lost 4, with 16 bases in between. This CDR3 spans 16 amino acids. The germline V gene encodes CDR1 KGHSH and CDR2 LQKENI. This CDR3 reads CASSPSARGRSDTQYF. CDR3 in DNA: TGTGCCAGCTCACCATCTGCGCGGGGGCGCTCAGATACGCAGTATTTT.

The rearrangement links TRBV6-6 to TRBJ2-1; no clear D gene. V gave up 5 bases and J gave up 12 bases, with 14 bases separating them. This CDR3 spans 12 amino acids. Germline CDR1 and CDR2: MNHNY and SVGAGI (reference sequence). CDR3 protein: CASSPGPPVQFF. The CDR3 DNA reads TGTGCCAGCAGTCCAGGCCCTCCTGTGCAGTTCTTC.

As DNA, the CDR3 is TGCGCCAGCAGTCCTGGCCGGGACTTCATCTACGAGCAGTACTTC. Translated: CASSPGRDFIYEQYF. V and J are TRBV4-3 and TRBJ2-7, with D possibly matching TRBD2 (6 bases). Germline V gene lookup returns CDR1 LGHNA and CDR2 YSLEER. The germline V and J ends were trimmed by 6 bases and 3 bases, with 18 bases remaining between them. CDR3 length equals 15 residues.

This chain links TRBV6-1 with TRBJ2-1, with 11 nucleotides matching TRBD2. The CDR3 length is 13 residues. In germline, CDR1 is MNHNS, CDR2 SASEGT. Losses at the gene ends were 9 bases for V and 8 bases for J; bases not matched to a gene: 6. CDR3 nucleotides: TGTGCCAGTACTAGCGGGGGATTCTATGAGCAGTTCTTC. It specifies CASTSGGFYEQFF.

J is TRBJ2-5 and V is TRBV9, with 14 bases matching TRBD2. The length of the CDR3 is 19 residues. The J segment lost 4 bases and the V segment lost 0 bases, leaving 11 bases of the junction unmatched. Germline lookup yields CDR1 SGDLS and CDR2 YYNGEE. DNA for the CDR3: TGTGCCAGCAGCGTAGCTACCAGGGGACTAGCGGGAGTTGGAGAGACCCAGTACTTC. It yields the protein CASSVATRGLAGVGETQYF.

V and J are TRBV7-2 and TRBJ1-6; 12 positions agree with TRBD1. Germline V gives CDR1 SGHTA, CDR2 FQGNSA. V was clipped by 4 bases and J by 5 bases; unmatched bases: 6. The CDR3 is 17 amino acids. The CDR3 is CASSSGTGGRNNSPLHF. The DNA for the CDR3 is TGTGCCAGCAGCTCGGGGACAGGGGGCCGGAATAATTCACCCCTCCACTTT.

The CDR3 loop reads CASSLDRTYGYTF. CDR3 bases: TGTGCCAGCAGCCTTGACAGAACCTATGGCTACACCTTC. J is TRBJ1-2 and V is TRBV7-9, with D possibly matching TRBD1 (5 bases). Trimming took off 5 bases at V and 4 bases at J, with 11 bases between the two ends. The CDR3 sequence is 13 residues long. Germline V gene data show CDR1 as SEHNR and CDR2 as FQNEAQ (reference sequence).

CDR3 nucleotides: TGTGCCAGCAGCCCATGGACAGGGAACGAGCAGTACTTC. Protein sequence: CASSPWTGNEQYF. The chain couples TRBV6-1 to TRBJ2-7; 8 bases map to TRBD1. The CDR3 runs 13 residues. CDR1 and CDR2 from the germline V gene are MNHNS and SASEGT. V lost 6 bases, J lost 5 bases, and 6 bases stayed unmatched.

This clone is a singleton in its sample. The V call is TRBV30, the J call TRBJ1-5; 7 positions match TRBD1. With 4 bases clipped from V and 0 bases from J, the junction kept 6 bases outside the gene matches. In germline, CDR1 is GTSNPN, CDR2 SVGIG (reference sequence). The CDR3 has 15 amino acids. For the CDR3, the DNA is TGTGCCTGGAACCCGACAGGGTCTAGCAATCAGCCCCAGCATTTT. Its translation: CAWNPTGSSNQPQHF.

The chain carries TRBV30 and TRBJ2-7; D is uncertain. Germline assignment: CDR1 GTSNPN and CDR2 SVGIG (reference sequence). Trimming stripped 3 bases from V and 3 bases from J, with 12 bases between. The CDR3 consists of 13 residues. The CDR3 sequence is CAWRAAMFYEQYF. DNA of the CDR3: TGTGCCTGGAGGGCAGCGATGTTCTACGAGCAGTACTTC.

The chain has TRBV4-1 and TRBJ2-3; 11 bases are a match to TRBD2. In germline, CDR1 is MGHRA, CDR2 YSYEKL. The V segment lost 4 bases and the J segment 5 bases; nucleotides outside the gene matches: 8. The CDR3 is 16 residues long. CDR3: CASSPAPTSGIDTQYF. The CDR3 DNA is TGCGCCAGCAGCCCCGCCCCGACTAGCGGGATAGATACGCAGTATTTT.

The chain joins TRBV7-9 to TRBJ1-1; 7 bases agree with TRBD1. Looked up from germline, CDR1 is SEHNR and CDR2 is FQNEAQ (reference sequence). The J segment lost 2 bases and the V segment lost 4 bases, leaving 7 bases of the junction unmatched. The CDR3 sequence is 15 residues long. CDR3 sequence (DNA): TGTGCCAGCAGCTACGCCGGGACAGTTAACACTGAAGCTTTCTTT. Residues: CASSYAGTVNTEAFF.

This chain links TRBV27 with TRBJ2-7; 7 nucleotides match TRBD1. The CDR3 totals 14 residues. Germline V gives CDR1 MNHEY, CDR2 SMNVEV (reference sequence). The ends lost 8 bases at V and 2 bases at J; junction bases unmatched: 9. The CDR3 DNA reads TGTGCCAGCCAACCTATGACAGGGCCCTACGAGCAGTACTTC. Its protein product is CASQPMTGPYEQYF.

CDR3: CASSPPGGLGQYF. The CDR3 nucleotides are TGTGCCAGCAGCCCCCCAGGGGGTCTCGGGCAGTACTTC. This sequence joins TRBV2 and TRBJ2-7; 7 nucleotides line up with TRBD1. With V trimmed by 6 bases and J by 9 bases, 11 bases remained unmatched. The CDR3 length is 13 residues. Germline V gives CDR1 SNHLY, CDR2 FYNNEI. Full variable domain (missing parts from reference TRBV2 and TRBJ2-7): EPEVTQTPSHQVTQMGQEVILRCVPISNHLYFYWYRQILGQKVEFLVSFYNNEISEKSEIFDDQFSVERPDGSNFTLKIRSTKLEDSAMYFCASSPPGGLGQYFGPGTRLTVT.

The J gene is TRBJ2-3, the V gene TRBV7-2; possible D gene TRBD1, 5 bases. The CDR3 is 13 residues long. The V end was cut by 1 base, the J end by 3 bases, with 5 bases between. Germline CDR1 and CDR2: SGHTA and FQGNSA. This CDR3 reads CASSLEGTDTQYF. CDR3 nucleotide sequence: TGTGCCAGCAGCTTAGAGGGGACAGATACGCAGTATTTT.

The chain links TRBV6-5 to TRBJ1-6, with D perhaps matching TRBD1 (6 bases). In germline, CDR1 is MNHEY, CDR2 SVGAGI. The CDR3 runs to 15 residues. V lost 4 bases, J lost 7 bases, and 14 bases lay in between. CDR3 sequence (DNA): TGTGCCAGCAGTTCCAGGGGTGGACCCAATTCACCCCTCCACTTT. It specifies CASSSRGGPNSPLHF.

V usage is TRBV11-2 and J usage is TRBJ2-7; TRBD1 matches 8 bases. CDR1 is SGHAT, CDR2 FQNNGV, per germline. The V gene end was trimmed by 5 bases and the J gene end by 2 bases; junction bases not matched to a gene: 14. The CDR3 is 17 residues long. The CDR3 region is CASSRAPGGAAAYEQYF. The CDR3 DNA reads as TGTGCCAGCAGCCGAGCCCCAGGGGGCGCAGCGGCCTACGAGCAGTACTTC.

The chain uses TRBV7-2 and TRBJ1-5, with 11 bases aligning to TRBD1. Unmatched junction bases numbered 11, after V lost 5 bases and J lost 2 bases. From germline, CDR1 is SGHTA and CDR2 FQGNSA. The CDR3 is 18 amino acids. In DNA form, the CDR3 reads TGTGCCAGCAGCCATTGGACAGGGGGCGCCTTGGGCAATCAGCCCCAGCATTTT. It codes for CASSHWTGGALGNQPQHF.

The table lists this clone with a count of one. CDR3 region: CASRDSTPSGYTF. The CDR3 nucleotides are TGTGCCAGCAGGGACAGTACCCCGAGCGGCTACACCTTC. The rearrangement joins TRBV2 to TRBJ1-2, with D perhaps matching TRBD1 (6 bases). V lost 6 bases to trimming and J lost 8 bases, with 16 bases between them. This CDR3 is 13 amino acids long. Germline V CDR1 and CDR2: SNHLY, FYNNEI.

V usage is TRBV5-1 and J usage is TRBJ1-1; D is perhaps TRBD1 (5 bases). The CDR3 loop spans 15 amino acids. Germline loops: CDR1 SGHRS, CDR2 YFSETQ. The V end lost 1 base, the J end lost 0 bases, and 10 bases lay between the germline ends. The CDR3 reads CASSLYQGMNTEAFF. The CDR3, as DNA: TGCGCCAGCAGCTTGTATCAGGGCATGAACACTGAAGCTTTCTTT.

V and J are TRBV19 and TRBJ2-2, with 11 bases aligning to TRBD2. Trimming took 3 bases from V and 5 from J; bases not matched to a gene: 14. The CDR3 runs 19 residues. Germline lookup yields CDR1 LNHDA and CDR2 SQIVND (reference sequence). CDR3 in amino acids: CASSIRVIETSGITGELFF. CDR3 DNA sequence: TGTGCCAGTAGTATCAGGGTAATTGAGACTAGCGGGATTACCGGGGAGCTGTTTTTT.

The chain carries TRBV5-1 and TRBJ2-1; 8 bases match TRBD2. V lost 3 bases to trimming and J lost 2 bases; unmatched junction nucleotides: 4. Germline V gene lookup returns CDR1 SGHRS and CDR2 YFSETQ. This CDR3 spans 15 amino acids. The CDR3: CASSSTAGAYNEQFF. In nucleotides, the CDR3 is TGCGCCAGCAGCTCCACAGCGGGAGCCTACAATGAGCAGTTCTTC.

The chain links TRBV19 to TRBJ1-1; 9 bases map to TRBD1. The trim removed 2 bases at V and 0 bases at J, leaving 10 bases unmatched. The germline V gene encodes CDR1 LNHDA and CDR2 SQIVND (reference sequence). CDR3 size: 18 residues. The CDR3 DNA follows: TGTGCCAGTAGTATAAGGGGGACCGGGACAGGGATGAACACTGAAGCTTTCTTT. Translation gives CASSIRGTGTGMNTEAFF.

This chain connects TRBV7-9 to TRBJ2-3; TRBD1 might be the D (6 bases). This CDR3 spans 15 amino acids. The V gene's germline CDR1 is SEHNR and CDR2 FQNEAQ (reference sequence). Trimming left V 7 bases short and J 4 bases short, with 18 bases between. The CDR3 DNA is TGTGCCAGCACTCCAACAGGGATTTCGGCAGATACGCAGTATTTT. This translates into CASTPTGISADTQYF.